This T cell receptor beta chain derives from a study of T cell responses to AZD1222 COVID-19 vaccine. Background on the study: Second-dose schedules of about 4 or about 12 weeks were combined.

Germline lookup yields CDR1 SGHNT and CDR2 YYREEE (reference sequence). The CDR3 length is 16 residues. Germline trimming cut 1 base from V and 0 bases from J; bases unmatched to any gene: 4. General study points: Donors in the cohort were predominantly white British and more often female, and clonal diversity was possibly underestimated. Of spike-specific TCRs, nearly half reportedly target regions left unmutated in variants.

Clones were sequenced by immunoSEQ multiplex PCR, and TCRdb holds only the in-frame ones, with some missing. Of 100,000 or so clones listed, about nine tenths are singletons. Concerning this clone itself: The target antigen is unknown.

The TCR comes from an adult in good health. The chain uses TRBV5-4 and TRBJ1-2, with 9 bases fitting TRBD1. The sample in question was peripheral blood, obtained on day 0 of AZD1222 vaccination. Written as DNA, the CDR3 is TGTGCCAGCAGCTTGAGGGACAGGGATCCTAACTATGGCTACACCTTC. This gives the protein CASSLRDRDPNYGYTF.